These 3 T cell receptor beta chains came from one sample sequenced in a study of blood T cell repertoires in COVID-19. Assay used: immunoSEQ multiplex PCR; TCRdb lists only in-frame clones, some missing. The profile shows 120,000 to 150,000 clones, 65% to 85% of them singletons. Source material: peripheral blood. Receptors originate from a woman in her forties or fifties with acute or convalescent COVID-19.

The chain joins TRBV6-6 to TRBJ2-6, with TRBD2 identical over 12 bases. This CDR3 has 19 residues. Losses at the gene ends were 6 bases for V and 4 bases for J; bases not matched to a gene: 13. The germline CDR1 and CDR2 sequences are MNHNY and SVGAGI (reference sequence). CDR3 bases: TGTGCCAGCAGCTACCAGACTAGCGGGGGTATGTCCGGGGCCAACGTCCTGACTTTC. Protein sequence: CASSYQTSGGMSGANVLTF.

This rearrangement joins TRBV5-4 to TRBJ2-3; 8 bases fit TRBD2. Germline-derived CDR1 and CDR2 are SGHNT and YYREEE (reference sequence). The CDR3 consists of 17 residues. The J segment lost 3 bases and the V segment lost 1 base, leaving 10 bases of the junction unmatched. The CDR3 spells CASSLPVSGGLTDTQYF. The CDR3 nucleotides read TGTGCCAGCAGCTTGCCCGTGTCGGGGGGGCTGACAGATACGCAGTATTTT.

V usage is TRBV29-1 and J usage is TRBJ2-4; 7 bases fit TRBD2. V trimming: 3 bases; J trimming: 1 base; junction bases outside the gene matches: 9. The CDR3 runs 16 residues. Germline V gene data show CDR1 as SQVTM and CDR2 as ANQGSEA. The CDR3 loop reads CSVERSSGDAKNIQYF. The CDR3 DNA is TGCAGCGTTGAGAGGTCCAGCGGGGACGCCAAAAACATTCAGTACTTC.